The 5 T cell receptor beta chains given below trace back to one sample, sequenced in a study of blood T cell repertoires in COVID-19. TCRdb's copy holds only in-frame clones and misses some; the assay was immunoSEQ multiplex PCR. Among approximately 240,000 clones listed, roughly nine tenths were seen once. The material sequenced was PBMCs or T cells enriched from blood (not recorded which). These receptor sequences come from a woman aged 50 to 65 in a cohort exposed to, infected with or recovered from COVID-19 (not recorded which).

This chain joins TRBV6-1 and TRBJ1-2; D ambiguous. Germline V gives CDR1 MNHNS, CDR2 SASEGT. Trimming cost V 2 bases and J 8 bases, with 12 bases left between them. The CDR3 covers 13 residues. The CDR3 bases are TGTGCCAGCAGTGAAACGGGGATTGGCGGCTACACCTTC. Residues: CASSETGIGGYTF.

This clone occurred once. The chain employs TRBV10-2 and TRBJ2-5, with 7 bases identical to TRBD2. CDR3 length: 17 residues. V gave up 0 bases and J gave up 3 bases; unmatched junction bases: 10. The germline CDR1 and CDR2 sequences are WSHSY and SAAADI. CDR3 in amino acids: CASSESGGGGGEETQYF. In DNA, the CDR3 is TGCGCCAGCAGTGAGTCCGGAGGCGGGGGAGGAGAAGAGACCCAGTACTTC.

The rearrangement links TRBV6-5 to TRBJ1-6; possible D gene TRBD1, 5 bases. This CDR3 has 16 residues. Trimming cost V 2 bases and J 7 bases, with 15 bases left between them. Germline V gene data show CDR1 as MNHEY and CDR2 as SVGAGI. This chain's CDR3 is CASSYEAGQGNSPLHF. CDR3 DNA sequence: TGTGCCAGCAGTTACGAGGCAGGGCAAGGGAATTCACCCCTCCACTTT.

This clone was picked up one time. The CDR3 bases are TGTGCCAGCAGGTTCGACAGTAACAATCAGCCCCAGCATTTT. This sequence encodes CASRFDSNNQPQHF. The rearrangement links TRBV6-5 to TRBJ1-5; possibly TRBD1 for D (5 bases). The germline V and J ends were trimmed by 6 bases and 3 bases, with 12 bases remaining between them. Germline V gives CDR1 MNHEY, CDR2 SVGAGI. The CDR3 runs 14 residues.

This clone was seen many times. The gene calls are TRBV6-4 and TRBJ2-3, with 8 bases lining up with TRBD2. Germline V gene lookup returns CDR1 MRHNA and CDR2 SNTAGT. V was clipped by 3 bases and J by 2 bases; unmatched bases: 4. The CDR3 is 15 residues long. The chain's CDR3 is CASSDRGGATDTQYF. DNA for the CDR3: TGTGCCAGCAGTGATCGGGGGGGGGCCACAGATACGCAGTATTTT.